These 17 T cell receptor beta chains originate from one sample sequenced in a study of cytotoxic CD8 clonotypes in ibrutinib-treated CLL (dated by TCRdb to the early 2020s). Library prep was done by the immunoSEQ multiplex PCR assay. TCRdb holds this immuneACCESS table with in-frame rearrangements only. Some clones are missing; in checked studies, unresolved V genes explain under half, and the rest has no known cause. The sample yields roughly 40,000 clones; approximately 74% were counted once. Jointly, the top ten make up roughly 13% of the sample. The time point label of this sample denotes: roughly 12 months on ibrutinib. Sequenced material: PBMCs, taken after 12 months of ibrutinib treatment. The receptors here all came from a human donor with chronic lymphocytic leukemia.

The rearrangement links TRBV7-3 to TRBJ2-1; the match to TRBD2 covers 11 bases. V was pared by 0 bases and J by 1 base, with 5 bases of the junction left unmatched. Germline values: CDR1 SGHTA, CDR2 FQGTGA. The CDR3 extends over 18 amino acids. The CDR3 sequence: CASSLTFTSGSSYNEQFF. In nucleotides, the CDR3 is TGTGCCAGCAGCTTAACGTTTACTAGCGGGAGTTCCTACAATGAGCAGTTCTTC.

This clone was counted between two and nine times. CDR3 sequence: CSAGTEAQYF. The CDR3 DNA is TGCAGTGCTGGGACAGAAGCGCAGTATTTT. The rearrangement links TRBV20-1 to TRBJ2-3, with 7 bases fitting TRBD1. Looked up from germline, CDR1 is DFQATT and CDR2 is SNEGSKA (reference sequence). Trimming at V came to 5 bases and at J to 10 bases, leaving 3 bases not matched to a gene. The CDR3 is 10 amino acids.

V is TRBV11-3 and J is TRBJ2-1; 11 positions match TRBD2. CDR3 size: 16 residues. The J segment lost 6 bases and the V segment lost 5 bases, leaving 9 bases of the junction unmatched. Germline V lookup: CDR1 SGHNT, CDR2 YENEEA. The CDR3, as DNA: TGTGCCAGCAGCCTCACTCCTCTAGCGGGAGGCAATGAGCAGTTCTTC. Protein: CASSLTPLAGGNEQFF.

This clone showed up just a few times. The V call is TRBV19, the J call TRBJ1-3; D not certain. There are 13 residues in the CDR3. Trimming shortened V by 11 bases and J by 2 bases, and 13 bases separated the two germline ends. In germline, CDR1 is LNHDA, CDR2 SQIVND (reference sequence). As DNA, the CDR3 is TGTGCCGCCGCATCGCCCCCTGGAAACACCATATATTTT. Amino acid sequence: CAAASPPGNTIYF.

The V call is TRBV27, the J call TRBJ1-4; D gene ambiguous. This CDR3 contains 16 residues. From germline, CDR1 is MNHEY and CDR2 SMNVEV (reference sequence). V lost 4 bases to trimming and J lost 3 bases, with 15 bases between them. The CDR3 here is CASSSLRWRANEKLFF. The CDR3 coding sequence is TGTGCCAGCAGTTCCCTTAGATGGCGCGCTAATGAAAAACTGTTTTTT.

CDR3 nucleotides: TGTGCCAGCTCATCGGGGTTGGAGACCCAGTACTTC. Protein product: CASSSGLETQYF. The genes are TRBV18 and TRBJ2-5; D is possibly TRBD2 (5 bases). The CDR3 sequence is 12 residues long. V dropped 5 bases and J dropped 5 bases, with 9 bases sitting between them. Germline CDR1 is KGHSH and CDR2 is LQKENI.

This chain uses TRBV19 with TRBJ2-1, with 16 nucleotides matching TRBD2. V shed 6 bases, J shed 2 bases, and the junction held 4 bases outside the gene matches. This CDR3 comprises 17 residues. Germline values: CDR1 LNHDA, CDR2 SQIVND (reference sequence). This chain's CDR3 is CASRYGTSGRAYNEQFF. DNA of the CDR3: TGTGCCAGTAGATACGGGACTAGCGGGAGGGCCTACAATGAGCAGTTCTTC.

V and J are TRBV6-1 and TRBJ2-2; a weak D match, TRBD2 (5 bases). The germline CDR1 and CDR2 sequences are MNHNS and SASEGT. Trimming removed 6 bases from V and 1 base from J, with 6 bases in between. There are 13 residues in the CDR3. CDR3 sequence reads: CASRLGNTGELFF. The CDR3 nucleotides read TGTGCCAGCAGACTAGGGAACACCGGGGAGCTGTTTTTT.

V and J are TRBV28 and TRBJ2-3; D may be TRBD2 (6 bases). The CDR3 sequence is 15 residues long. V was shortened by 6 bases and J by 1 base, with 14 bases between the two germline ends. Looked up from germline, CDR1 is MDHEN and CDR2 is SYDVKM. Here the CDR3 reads CASSSAGLGTDTQYF. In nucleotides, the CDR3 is TGTGCCAGCAGCTCTGCGGGATTGGGCACAGATACGCAGTATTTT.

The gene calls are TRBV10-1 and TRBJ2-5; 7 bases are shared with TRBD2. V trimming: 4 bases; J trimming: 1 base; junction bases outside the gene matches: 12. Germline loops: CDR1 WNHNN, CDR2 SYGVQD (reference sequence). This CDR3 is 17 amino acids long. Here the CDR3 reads CASSGSTGGGLQETQYF. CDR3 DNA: TGCGCCAGCAGTGGCTCCACGGGCGGGGGACTCCAAGAGACCCAGTACTTC.

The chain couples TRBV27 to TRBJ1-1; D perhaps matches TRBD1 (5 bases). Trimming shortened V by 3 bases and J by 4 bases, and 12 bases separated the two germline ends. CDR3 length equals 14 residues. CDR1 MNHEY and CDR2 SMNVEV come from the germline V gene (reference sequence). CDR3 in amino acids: CASSFGGIGTEAFF. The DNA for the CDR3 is TGTGCCAGCAGTTTTGGGGGAATCGGCACTGAAGCTTTCTTT.

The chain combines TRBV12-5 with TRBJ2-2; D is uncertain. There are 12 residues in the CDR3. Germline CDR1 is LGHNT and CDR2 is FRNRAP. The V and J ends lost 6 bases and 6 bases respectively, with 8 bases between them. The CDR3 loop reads CASGRTAGELFF. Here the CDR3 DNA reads TGTGCTAGTGGGCGTACAGCCGGGGAGCTGTTTTTT.

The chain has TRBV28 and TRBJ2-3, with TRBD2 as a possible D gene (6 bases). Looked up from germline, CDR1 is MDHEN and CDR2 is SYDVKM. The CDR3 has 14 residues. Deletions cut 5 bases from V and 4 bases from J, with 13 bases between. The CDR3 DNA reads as TGTGCCAGCAGTCGAGGCGGGGTGGCAGATACGCAGTATTTT. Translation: CASSRGGVADTQYF.

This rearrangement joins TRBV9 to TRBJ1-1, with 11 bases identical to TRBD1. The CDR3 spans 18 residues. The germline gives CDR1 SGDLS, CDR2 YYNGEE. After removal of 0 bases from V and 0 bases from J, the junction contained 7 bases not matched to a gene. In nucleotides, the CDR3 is TGTGCCAGCAGCGTAGTAGGGGACAGGGGGGCCATGAACACTGAAGCTTTCTTT. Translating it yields CASSVVGDRGAMNTEAFF.

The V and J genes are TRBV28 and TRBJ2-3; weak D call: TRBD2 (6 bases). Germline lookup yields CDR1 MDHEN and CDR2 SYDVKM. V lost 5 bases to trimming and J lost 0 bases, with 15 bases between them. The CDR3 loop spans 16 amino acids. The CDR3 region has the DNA TGTGCCAGCAGTAGCGCCGGCGGGACTAGCACAGATACGCAGTATTTT. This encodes CASSSAGGTSTDTQYF.

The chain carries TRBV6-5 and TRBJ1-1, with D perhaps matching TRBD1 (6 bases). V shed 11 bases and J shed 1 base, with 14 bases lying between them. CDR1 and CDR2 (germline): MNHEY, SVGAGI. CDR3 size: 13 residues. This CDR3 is CAVQMTGNTEAFF. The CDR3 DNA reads TGTGCCGTACAAATGACAGGGAACACTGAAGCTTTCTTT.

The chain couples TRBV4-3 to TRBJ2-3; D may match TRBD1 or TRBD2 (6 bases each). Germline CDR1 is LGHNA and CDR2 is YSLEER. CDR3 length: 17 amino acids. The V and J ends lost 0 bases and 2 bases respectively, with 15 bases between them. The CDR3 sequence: CASSQDRWGAPTDTQYF. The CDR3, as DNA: TGCGCCAGCAGCCAAGATCGGTGGGGGGCCCCCACAGATACGCAGTATTTT.